Ten or more counts support the clone carrying this T cell receptor beta chain. What it recognizes is unknown. This sample is part of a study of molecular identifiers for immune sequencing clone quantification. Whole-study context: Replicates partitioned RNA from roughly 21,000 or 96,000 naive CD8 cells into five parts, sequencing four. Study-wide findings and caveats: Clones that had above 20 RNA copies took up over 97% of effector molecules but under 1% in naive cells.

Source material for naive CD8 libraries was roughly 20,000 to 1,100,000 sorted cells, with 10%, 30% or 50% RNA. Naive CD8 T cells were sorted as CD8+CD4-CCR7+CD45RA+. TCRdb reanalysed the PCR reads using MiXCR and keeps one entry per CDR3 protein. This sample carries hundreds of thousands of distinct CDR3 sequences, 20% to 25% of them seen once, and the ten largest clones take approximately 0.84%. The length of the CDR3 is 17 residues. Germline values: CDR1 SGHVS, CDR2 FQNEAQ. V was trimmed by 5 bases and J by 4 bases, leaving 20 bases between them. The sample taken for sequencing was naive CD8+ T cells from blood, with Jurkat cell RNA spiked in. Subset denoted: FACS-sorted CD8+CD4-CCR7+CD45RA+ naive T cells. The chain has TRBV7-8 and TRBJ2-2; the D gene is possibly TRBD2 (7 bases). This sequence was found in a human donor in good health. Some libraries in this study had Jurkat cell RNA spiked in. DNA of the CDR3: TGTGCCAGCAGCCCGATGAGGGGGGGGCTTAGCACCGGGGAGCTGTTTTTT. It codes for CASSPMRGGLSTGELFF.